This is a list of T cell receptor beta chains from one sample in a study of blood T cell repertoires in COVID-19. Libraries were prepared by immunoSEQ multiplex PCR; TCRdb keeps only in-frame clonotypes and omits some of them. Counted here are 30,000 to 45,000 clones, roughly 90% occurring once; the ten biggest clones make up roughly 2%. Material: peripheral blood. The origin of the receptors is a man aged 45-65 years with active COVID-19. The CDR3 runs from the conserved cysteine through the conserved F or W. A D gene is named only where the DNA matches it firmly. Clone size is stated in some rows and not others, as once, few, many or a class when expanded.

v_gene	abundance	d_gene	j_gene	CDR3aa	CDR3nt
TRBV5-1	once	TRBD2	TRBJ2-5	CASSLVVAGGQETQYF	TGCGCCAGCAGCTTGGTGGTAGCGGGGGGCCAAGAGACCCAGTACTTC
TRBV2	.	.	TRBJ1-2	CASSRDLIDGYTF	TGTGCCAGCAGCCGGGACTTAATTGATGGCTACACCTTC
TRBV6-2/TRBV6-3	.	TRBD2	TRBJ2-1	CASSYSPAGGIYNEQFF	TGTGCCAGCAGTTACTCTCCAGCGGGGGGGATATACAATGAGCAGTTCTTC
TRBV7-3	.	TRBD1	TRBJ2-1	CASSTAGGNEQFF	TGTGCCAGCAGCACCGCAGGGGGTAATGAGCAGTTCTTC
TRBV6-2/TRBV6-3	.	TRBD1	TRBJ1-1	CASSYTGTGQGLMNTEAFF	TGTGCCAGCAGTTACACCGGGACAGGCCAAGGACTTATGAACACTGAAGCTTTCTTT
TRBV5-1	.	TRBD1	TRBJ2-1	CASSFLGQGSEQFF	TGCGCCAGCAGCTTTTTGGGACAGGGTAGTGAGCAGTTCTTC
TRBV9	.	.	TRBJ2-2	CASSFALTGELFF	TGTGCCAGCAGCTTCGCGTTGACCGGGGAGCTGTTTTTT
TRBV12-3/TRBV12-4	.	.	TRBJ1-3	CASSFSGNTIYF	TGTGCCAGCAGCTTCTCTGGAAACACCATATATTTT
TRBV7-2	.	.	TRBJ1-2	CASSPTRTATQTF	TGTGCCAGCAGCCCCACCCGGACAGCGACTCAAACCTTC
TRBV7-3	.	.	TRBJ1-1	CASSSEGDTEAFF	TGTGCCAGCAGCTCGGAGGGCGACACTGAAGCTTTCTTT
TRBV30	.	.	TRBJ1-3	CAWSQQGSSSGNTIYF	TGTGCCTGGAGTCAACAGGGTTCCTCCTCTGGAAACACCATATATTTT
TRBV2	.	.	TRBJ1-2	CASSEPGEDKTYTF	TGTGCCAGCAGTGAGCCGGGGGAGGACAAAACCTACACCTTC
TRBV5-8	.	.	TRBJ2-1	CASSLGRETYNEQFF	TGTGCCAGCAGCTTGGGACGGGAGACCTACAATGAGCAGTTCTTC
TRBV7-3	.	TRBD1	TRBJ2-7	CASSPEGTGTGEQYF	TGTGCCAGCAGCCCAGAGGGGACAGGGACTGGGGAGCAGTACTTC
TRBV27	once	.	TRBJ1-4	CASSPGVEEKLFF	TGTGCCAGCAGTCCGGGAGTGGAAGAAAAACTGTTTTTT
TRBV5-1	.	TRBD2	TRBJ2-1	CASSPGASGYNEQFF	TGCGCCAGCAGCCCGGGGGCTAGCGGGTACAATGAGCAGTTCTTC
TRBV15	.	TRBD1	TRBJ2-1	CATSRDREWNEQFF	TGTGCCACCAGCAGGGACAGGGAGTGGAATGAGCAGTTCTTC
TRBV5-8	.	.	TRBJ2-2	CASSFHWELFF	TGTGCCAGCAGCTTCCACTGGGAGCTGTTTTTT
TRBV7-3	.	.	TRBJ2-2	CASRLEAGELFF	TGTGCCAGCAGGCTCGAGGCCGGGGAGCTGTTTTTT
TRBV4-2	.	.	TRBJ2-1	CASSQEGQGHNEQFF	TGTGCCAGCAGCCAAGAGGGGCAAGGGCACAATGAGCAGTTCTTC
TRBV7-3	.	.	TRBJ2-1	CASSLLTGAEAEQFF	TGTGCCAGCAGCTTATTGACGGGAGCTGAGGCTGAGCAGTTCTTC
TRBV30	.	TRBD2	TRBJ2-1	CAWSWGTSGSEQFF	TGTGCCTGGAGTTGGGGGACTAGCGGGAGTGAGCAGTTCTTC
TRBV14	.	.	TRBJ2-1	CASSSGSDEQFF	TGTGCCAGCAGCTCAGGCTCGGATGAGCAGTTCTTC
TRBV18	.	TRBD1	TRBJ2-1	CASSPQGRDRNNEQFF	TGTGCCAGCTCACCCCAAGGCCGGGACAGGAACAATGAGCAGTTCTTC
TRBV27	.	TRBD1	TRBJ2-1	CASSDRSGTGENNEQFF	TGTGCCAGCAGTGACCGCTCCGGGACAGGGGAGAACAATGAGCAGTTCTTC
TRBV7-8	.	TRBD2	TRBJ2-2	CASSLDLAGGTGELFF	TGTGCCAGCAGCTTAGACCTAGCGGGAGGCACCGGGGAGCTGTTTTTT
TRBV6-2/TRBV6-3	.	TRBD1	TRBJ1-5	CASSRTGGFYSNQPQHF	TGTGCCAGCAGCCGGACAGGGGGCTTTTATAGCAATCAGCCCCAGCATTTT
TRBV19	.	TRBD1	TRBJ1-3	CASSSPGTVFSGNTIYF	TGTGCCAGTAGTTCCCCCGGGACAGTCTTCTCTGGAAACACCATATATTTT
TRBV5-6	.	.	TRBJ1-2	CASSLVYSEDGYTF	TGTGCCAGCAGCTTGGTTTACTCCGAGGATGGCTACACCTTC
TRBV9	.	.	TRBJ1-1	CASSVGTPRGTEAFF	TGTGCCAGCAGCGTAGGTACTCCTAGGGGGACTGAAGCTTTCTTT
TRBV6-2/TRBV6-3	.	.	TRBJ1-1	CASSCPITDCTEAFF	TGTGCCAGCAGTTGCCCCATCACCGACTGCACTGAAGCTTTCTTT
TRBV19	.	TRBD2	TRBJ2-5	CASSISGSGETQYF	TGTGCCAGTAGTATTAGCGGGAGTGGCGAGACCCAGTACTTC
TRBV30	few	.	TRBJ1-6	CAWSVRRGDSPLHF	TGTGCCTGGAGTGTACGGAGAGGAGATTCACCCCTCCACTTT
TRBV4-3	.	.	TRBJ2-3	CASSQGAGGGLPPDTQYF	TGCGCCAGCAGCCAAGGTGCAGGCGGGGGCCTCCCCCCAGATACGCAGTATTTT
TRBV6-5	.	TRBD1	TRBJ2-1	CASSPGTGNNEQFF	TGTGCCAGTAGTCCCGGGACAGGCAACAATGAGCAGTTCTTC
TRBV13	.	TRBD2	TRBJ2-5	CASSLGLRGGETQYF	TGTGCCAGCAGCTTAGGCCTCCGGGGGGGAGAGACCCAGTACTTC
TRBV5-3	.	.	TRBJ2-5	CARSLVNPAYLDSAQYF	TGTGCCAGAAGCTTGGTTAACCCGGCCTACCTCGACTCCGCCCAGTACTTC
TRBV9	.	TRBD2	TRBJ2-5	CASSVGSSGTGVETQYF	TGTGCCAGCAGCGTAGGATCTAGCGGCACAGGAGTAGAGACCCAGTACTTC
TRBV11-2	.	TRBD1	TRBJ1-2	CASSFGQGLDNYGYTF	TGTGCCAGCAGCTTCGGACAGGGGTTAGATAACTATGGCTACACCTTC
TRBV18	.	.	TRBJ1-1	CASSPGTRTEAFF	TGTGCCAGCTCACCCGGGACTCGAACTGAAGCTTTCTTT
TRBV19	.	TRBD2	TRBJ2-5	CASSPGGRGTQYF	TGTGCCAGTAGTCCGGGGGGGCGGGGGACCCAGTACTTC
TRBV29-1	.	.	TRBJ1-1	CSVPSPWGDTEAFF	TGCAGCGTGCCTAGTCCTTGGGGGGACACTGAAGCTTTCTTT
TRBV6-1	.	.	TRBJ2-2	CASSEREAGELFF	TGTGCCAGCAGTGAGAGGGAGGCCGGGGAGCTGTTTTTT
TRBV2	.	.	TRBJ1-5	CASMSDSNQPQHF	TGTGCCAGCATGTCAGATAGCAATCAGCCCCAGCATTTT
TRBV18	.	TRBD2	TRBJ2-3	CASSPQTSGETSTDTQYF	TGTGCCAGCTCACCACAGACTAGCGGGGAGACTAGCACAGATACGCAGTATTTT
TRBV30	few	TRBD1	TRBJ1-6	CAWSVRGQGIRPLHF	TGTGCCTGGAGTGTACGGGGACAGGGGATACGACCCCTCCACTTT
TRBV2	.	TRBD1	TRBJ2-7	CASSRDSYEQYF	TGTGCCAGCAGTCGGGACAGCTACGAGCAGTACTTC
TRBV19	.	TRBD2	TRBJ2-2	CASLPSGGVGNTGELFF	TGTGCCAGTCTCCCCAGCGGGGGCGTCGGGAACACCGGGGAGCTGTTTTTT
TRBV4-1	once	.	TRBJ2-2	CASSQGYRAGRSGELFF	TGCGCCAGCAGCCAAGGATATAGGGCAGGGCGGAGCGGGGAGCTGTTTTTT